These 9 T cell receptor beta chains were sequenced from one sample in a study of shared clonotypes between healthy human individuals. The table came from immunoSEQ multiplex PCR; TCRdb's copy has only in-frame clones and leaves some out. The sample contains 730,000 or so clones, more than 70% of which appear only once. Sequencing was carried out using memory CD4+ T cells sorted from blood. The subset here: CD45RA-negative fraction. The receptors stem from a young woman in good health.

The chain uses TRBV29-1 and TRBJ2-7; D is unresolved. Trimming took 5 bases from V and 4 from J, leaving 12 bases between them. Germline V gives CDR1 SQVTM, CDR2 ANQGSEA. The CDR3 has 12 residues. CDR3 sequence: CSVLHSVYEQYF. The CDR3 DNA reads TGCAGCGTTCTGCACTCAGTATACGAGCAGTACTTC.

Here the CDR3 reads CASSPTSGTQETQYF. As DNA, the CDR3 is TGTGCCAGCAGTCCGACTAGCGGGACCCAAGAGACCCAGTACTTC. The chain links TRBV28 to TRBJ2-5; TRBD2 agrees at 11 bases. Germline V gene sequence: CDR1 MDHEN, CDR2 SYDVKM. With V trimmed by 5 bases and J by 1 base, 3 bases remained unmatched. This CDR3 is 15 amino acids long.

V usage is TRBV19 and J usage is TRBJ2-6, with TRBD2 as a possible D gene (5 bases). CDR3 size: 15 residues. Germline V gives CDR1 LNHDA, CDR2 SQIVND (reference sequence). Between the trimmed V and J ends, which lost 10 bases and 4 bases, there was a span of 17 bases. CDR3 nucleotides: TGTGCCACCTCGCTGAGGGTGCAAGGGGCCAACGTCCTGACTTTC. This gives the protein CATSLRVQGANVLTF.

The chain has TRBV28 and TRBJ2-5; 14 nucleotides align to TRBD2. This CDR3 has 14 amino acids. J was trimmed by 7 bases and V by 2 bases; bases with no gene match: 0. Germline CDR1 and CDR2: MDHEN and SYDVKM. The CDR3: CASSLGLAGGTQYF. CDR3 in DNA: TGTGCCAGCAGTTTAGGACTAGCGGGGGGGACCCAGTACTTC.

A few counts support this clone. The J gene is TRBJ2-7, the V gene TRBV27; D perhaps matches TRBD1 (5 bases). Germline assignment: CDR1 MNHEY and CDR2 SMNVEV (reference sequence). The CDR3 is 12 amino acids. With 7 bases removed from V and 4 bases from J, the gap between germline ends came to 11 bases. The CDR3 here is CASISHRYEQYF. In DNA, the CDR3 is TGTGCCAGCATCTCCCACAGGTACGAGCAGTACTTC.

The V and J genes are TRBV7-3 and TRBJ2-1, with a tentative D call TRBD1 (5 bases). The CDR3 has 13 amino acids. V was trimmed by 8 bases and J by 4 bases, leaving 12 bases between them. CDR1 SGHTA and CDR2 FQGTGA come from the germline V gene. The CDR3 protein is CASGADLYNEQFF. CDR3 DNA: TGTGCCAGCGGGGCAGATCTTTACAATGAGCAGTTCTTC.

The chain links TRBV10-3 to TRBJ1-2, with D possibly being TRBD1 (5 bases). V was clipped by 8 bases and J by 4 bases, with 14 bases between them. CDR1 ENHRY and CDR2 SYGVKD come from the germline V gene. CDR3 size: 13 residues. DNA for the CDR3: TGTGCCATCGGAGGCGGGGCCGGCTATGGCTACACCTTC. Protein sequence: CAIGGGAGYGYTF.

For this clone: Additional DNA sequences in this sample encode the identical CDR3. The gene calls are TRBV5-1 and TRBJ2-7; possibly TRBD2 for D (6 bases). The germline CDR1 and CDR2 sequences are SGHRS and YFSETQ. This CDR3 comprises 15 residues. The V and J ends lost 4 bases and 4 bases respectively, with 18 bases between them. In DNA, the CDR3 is TGCGCCAGCAGCCTAGGAGACCGGGACTCATACGAGCAGTACTTC. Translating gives CASSLGDRDSYEQYF. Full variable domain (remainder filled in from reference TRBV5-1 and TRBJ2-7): KAGVTQTPRYLIKTRGQQVTLSCSPISGHRSVSWYQQTPGQGLQFLFEYFSETQRNKGNFPGRFSGRQFSNSRSEMNVSTLELGDSALYLCASSLGDRDSYEQYFGPGTRLTVT.

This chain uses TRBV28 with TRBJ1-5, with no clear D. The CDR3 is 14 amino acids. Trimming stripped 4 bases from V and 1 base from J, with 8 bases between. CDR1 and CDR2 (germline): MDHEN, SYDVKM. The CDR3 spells CASSSEMSNQPQHF. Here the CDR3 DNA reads TGTGCCAGCAGTTCCGAAATGAGCAATCAGCCCCAGCATTTT.